Listed below are T cell receptor beta chains from one sample, sequenced in a study of spatial heterogeneity in lung cancer. MiXCR, applied by TCRdb to the 5' RACE reads, yields one record per CDR3 protein. The sample holds approximately 92,000 distinct CDR3 sequences, approximately 12% seen once. The sample was PBMCs, taken at surgery. The receptors stem from a male donor with early-stage non-small cell lung cancer. The CDR3 runs from the conserved cysteine through the conserved F or W. The D gene is left open where the match is weak. Rows may omit the clone size; those that give it use once, few, many or a size class.

TRBJ2-6	NA	TRBV25-1	TRBD1	CASSETGHSGANVLTF	TGTGCCAGCAGCGAGACAGGGCACTCTGGGGCCAACGTCCTGACTTTC
TRBJ1-1	NA	TRBV4-3	NA	CASSQDSTGLAFF	TGCGCCAGCAGCCAAGACTCCACGGGGCTGGCTTTCTTT
TRBJ2-2	few	TRBV7-9	NA	CASSLGSLDTGELFF	TGTGCCAGCAGCTTGGGCTCATTGGACACCGGGGAGCTGTTTTTT
TRBJ1-1	few	TRBV29-1	NA	CSVERQRNTEAFF	TGCAGCGTTGAGAGACAGCGGAACACTGAAGCTTTCTTT
TRBJ2-2	few	TRBV7-2	TRBD2	CASSLSGGLTGELFF	TGTGCCAGCAGCTTGAGCGGGGGACTCACCGGGGAGCTGTTTTTT
TRBJ2-1	many	TRBV28	NA	CASSPSRDPTYNEQFF	TGTGCCAGCAGCCCAAGCAGGGATCCTACCTACAATGAGCAGTTCTTC
TRBJ2-7	many	TRBV21-1	NA	CASRRQGSFDEQYF	TGTGCCAGCAGGAGGCAGGGGAGCTTTGACGAGCAGTACTTC
TRBJ2-2	few	TRBV7-2	TRBD1	CASSRRQGSPTGELFF	TGTGCCAGCAGCCGAAGACAGGGCTCGCCCACCGGGGAGCTGTTTTTT
TRBJ1-1	few	TRBV29-1	NA	CSVVDSEFAEAFF	TGCAGCGTTGTGGACAGTGAGTTCGCTGAAGCTTTCTTT
TRBJ1-3	few	TRBV28	NA	CASTIQVSGNTIYF	TGTGCCAGCACCATACAGGTCTCTGGAAACACCATATATTTT
TRBJ2-3	few	TRBV15	TRBD2	CATSTGGASTDTQYF	TGTGCCACCAGCACGGGGGGGGCTAGCACAGATACGCAGTATTTT
TRBJ2-5	few	TRBV7-2	NA	CASSLVVYTNIQETQYF	TGTGCCAGCAGCTTAGTTGTCTACACGAATATACAAGAGACCCAGTACTTC
TRBJ2-7	NA	TRBV6-2/TRBV6-3	NA	CASSYSPDGSVSF	TGTGCCAGCAGTTACTCTCCCGATGGGTCGGTGTCCTTC
TRBJ2-7	NA	TRBV20-1	TRBD2	CSARLAGDRSYEQYF	TGCAGTGCTAGATTAGCGGGGGACCGCTCCTACGAGCAGTACTTC
TRBJ2-7	few	TRBV12-3/TRBV12-4	NA	CASSRNHGSYEQYF	TGTGCCAGCAGCCGAAATCACGGTTCCTACGAGCAGTACTTC
TRBJ2-1	NA	TRBV20-1	TRBD2	CSAYGTSGYNEQFF	TGCAGTGCATACGGGACTAGCGGGTACAATGAGCAGTTCTTC
TRBJ2-5	few	TRBV6-2/TRBV6-3	TRBD2	CASKLPRNEAGLAGGPETQYF	TGTGCCAGCAAACTGCCGAGAAACGAAGCCGGACTAGCGGGAGGGCCGGAGACCCAGTACTTC
TRBJ1-6	many	TRBV4-1	NA	CASSQDWGASSPLHF	TGCGCCAGCAGCCAAGATTGGGGGGCTAGTTCACCCCTCCACTTT
TRBJ1-2	NA	TRBV7-9	NA	CASSFVQFYGYTF	TGTGCCAGCAGCTTTGTACAGTTCTATGGCTACACCTTC
TRBJ2-7	NA	TRBV9	NA	CASSLGTLSYEQYF	TGTGCCAGCAGCCTTGGGACGCTCTCCTACGAGCAGTACTTC